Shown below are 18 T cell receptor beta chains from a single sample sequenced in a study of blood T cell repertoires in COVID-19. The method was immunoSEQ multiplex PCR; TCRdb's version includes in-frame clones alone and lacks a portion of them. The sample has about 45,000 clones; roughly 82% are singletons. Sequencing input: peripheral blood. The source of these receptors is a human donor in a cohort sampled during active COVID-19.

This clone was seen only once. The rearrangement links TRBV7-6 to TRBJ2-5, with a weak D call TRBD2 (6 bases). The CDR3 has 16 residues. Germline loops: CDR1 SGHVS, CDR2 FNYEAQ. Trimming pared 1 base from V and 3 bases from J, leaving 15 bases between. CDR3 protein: CASSLGSGGMEETQYF. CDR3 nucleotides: TGTGCCAGCAGCTTAGGGTCTGGGGGGATGGAAGAGACCCAGTACTTC.

In nucleotides, the CDR3 is TGTGCCAGCAGTTACTCCAGGGGGCCCGACACTGAAGCTTTCTTT. Translated: CASSYSRGPDTEAFF. The chain carries TRBV6-5 and TRBJ1-1, with 8 positions matching TRBD1. The CDR3 spans 15 residues. Trimming took 0 bases from V and 3 from J; bases not matched to a gene: 3. Germline V CDR1 and CDR2: MNHEY, SVGAGI.

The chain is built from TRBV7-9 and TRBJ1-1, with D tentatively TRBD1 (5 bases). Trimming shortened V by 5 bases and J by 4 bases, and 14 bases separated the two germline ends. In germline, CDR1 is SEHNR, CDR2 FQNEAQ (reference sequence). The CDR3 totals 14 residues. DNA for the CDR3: TGTGCCAGCAGCCAGAACCAGGGCGGCACTGAAGCTTTCTTT. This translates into CASSQNQGGTEAFF.

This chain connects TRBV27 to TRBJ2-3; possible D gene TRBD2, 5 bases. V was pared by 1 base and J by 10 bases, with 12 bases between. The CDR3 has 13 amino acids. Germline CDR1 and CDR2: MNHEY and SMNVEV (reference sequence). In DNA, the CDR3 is TGTGCCAGCAGTTTATTTGGGGAGTCTTCGCAGTATTTT. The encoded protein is CASSLFGESSQYF.

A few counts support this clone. The CDR3, as DNA: TGTGCCAGCACTAACCCCGCCGTTTTTGGTTATGGCTACACCTTC. It translates to CASTNPAVFGYGYTF. The chain carries TRBV6-4 and TRBJ1-2, with D unclear. The CDR3 has 15 residues. Germline V gene sequence: CDR1 MRHNA, CDR2 SNTAGT. Deletions cut 7 bases from V and 5 bases from J, with 20 bases between.

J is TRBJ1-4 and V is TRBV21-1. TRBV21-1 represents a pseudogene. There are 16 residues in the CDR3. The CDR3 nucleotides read TGTGCCAGCAGCCTACCTTTCCAGGAGGGAAGTGAAAAACTGTTTTTT. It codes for CASSLPFQEGSEKLFF.

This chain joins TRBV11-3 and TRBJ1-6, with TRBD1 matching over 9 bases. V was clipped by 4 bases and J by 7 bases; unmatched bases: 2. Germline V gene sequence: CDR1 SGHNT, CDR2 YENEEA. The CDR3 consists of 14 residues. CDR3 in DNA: TGTGCCAGCAGCTGGACAGGGGTAAATTCACCCCTCCACTTT. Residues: CASSWTGVNSPLHF. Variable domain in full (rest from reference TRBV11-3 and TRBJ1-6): EAGVVQSPRYKIIEKKQPVAFWCNPISGHNTLYWYLQNLGQGPELLIRYENEEAVDDSQLPKDRFSAERLKGVDSTLKIQPAELGDSAVYLCASSWTGVNSPLHFGNGTRLTVT.

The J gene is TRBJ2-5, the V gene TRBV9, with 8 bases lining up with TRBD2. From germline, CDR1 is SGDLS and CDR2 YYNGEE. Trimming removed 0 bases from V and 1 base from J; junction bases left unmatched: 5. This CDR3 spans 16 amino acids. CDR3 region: CASSVGAGGIQETQYF. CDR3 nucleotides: TGTGCCAGCAGCGTAGGGGCGGGAGGCATCCAAGAGACCCAGTACTTC.

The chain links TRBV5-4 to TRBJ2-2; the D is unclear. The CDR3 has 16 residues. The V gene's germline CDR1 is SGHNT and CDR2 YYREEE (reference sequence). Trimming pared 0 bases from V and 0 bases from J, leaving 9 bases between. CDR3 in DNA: TGTGCCAGCAGCTTGGGGCTCCCTTCGAACACCGGGGAGCTGTTTTTT. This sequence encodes CASSLGLPSNTGELFF.

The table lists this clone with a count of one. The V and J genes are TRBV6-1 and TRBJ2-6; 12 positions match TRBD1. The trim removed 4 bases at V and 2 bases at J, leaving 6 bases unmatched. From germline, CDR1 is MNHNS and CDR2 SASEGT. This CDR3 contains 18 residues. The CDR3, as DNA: TGTGCCAGCAGTGCCGGGACAGGGGGCAGACCTGGGGCCAACGTCCTGACTTTC. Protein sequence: CASSAGTGGRPGANVLTF.

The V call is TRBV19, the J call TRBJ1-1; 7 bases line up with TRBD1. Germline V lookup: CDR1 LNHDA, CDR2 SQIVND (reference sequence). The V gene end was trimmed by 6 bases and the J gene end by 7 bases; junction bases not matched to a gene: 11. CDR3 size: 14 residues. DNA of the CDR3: TGTGCCAGTAGCCTAGGGGGCGTCGAAGTTGAAGCTTTCTTT. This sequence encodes CASSLGGVEVEAFF.

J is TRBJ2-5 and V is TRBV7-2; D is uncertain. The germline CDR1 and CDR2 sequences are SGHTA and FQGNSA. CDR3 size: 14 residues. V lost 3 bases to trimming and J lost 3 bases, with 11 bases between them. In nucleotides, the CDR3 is TGTGCCAGCAGCTTGGTCGCGGTGAAAGAGACCCAGTACTTC. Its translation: CASSLVAVKETQYF.

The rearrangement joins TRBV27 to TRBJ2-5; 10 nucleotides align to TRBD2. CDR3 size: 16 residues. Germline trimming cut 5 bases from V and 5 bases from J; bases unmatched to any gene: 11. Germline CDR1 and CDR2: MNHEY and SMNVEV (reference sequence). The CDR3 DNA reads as TGTGCCAGCAGTCCTCTCTCTAGCGGGAGTTGGGAGACCCAGTACTTC. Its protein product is CASSPLSSGSWETQYF.

This CDR3 is CASSGGYGGISNQPQHF. Here the CDR3 DNA reads TGTGCCAGCAGTGGGGGGTACGGCGGGATTAGCAATCAGCCCCAGCATTTT. The V and J genes are TRBV6-1 and TRBJ1-5, with D possibly being TRBD1 (5 bases). This CDR3 comprises 17 residues. The germline V and J ends were trimmed by 4 bases and 0 bases, with 16 bases remaining between them. Germline loops: CDR1 MNHNS, CDR2 SASEGT.

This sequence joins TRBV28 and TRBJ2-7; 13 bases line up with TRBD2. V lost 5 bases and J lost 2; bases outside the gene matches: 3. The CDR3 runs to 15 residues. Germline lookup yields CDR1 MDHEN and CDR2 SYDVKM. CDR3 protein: CASSLTSGRAYEQYF. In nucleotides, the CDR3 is TGTGCCAGCAGTCTAACTAGCGGGAGGGCCTACGAGCAGTACTTC.

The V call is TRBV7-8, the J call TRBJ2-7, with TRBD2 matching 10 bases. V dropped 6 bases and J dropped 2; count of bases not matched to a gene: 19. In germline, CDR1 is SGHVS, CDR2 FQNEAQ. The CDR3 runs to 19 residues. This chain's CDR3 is CASSSVPSGRRRGTYEQYF. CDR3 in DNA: TGTGCCAGCAGTTCCGTACCTAGCGGGAGACGGAGAGGGACCTACGAGCAGTACTTC.

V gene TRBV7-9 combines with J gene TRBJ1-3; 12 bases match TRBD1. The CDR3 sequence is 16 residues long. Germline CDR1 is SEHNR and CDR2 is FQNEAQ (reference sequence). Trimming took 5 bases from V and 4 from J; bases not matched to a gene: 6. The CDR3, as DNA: TGTGCCAGCAGCCCGGGACAGGGGGCAGCGGGAAACACCATATATTTT. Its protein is CASSPGQGAAGNTIYF.

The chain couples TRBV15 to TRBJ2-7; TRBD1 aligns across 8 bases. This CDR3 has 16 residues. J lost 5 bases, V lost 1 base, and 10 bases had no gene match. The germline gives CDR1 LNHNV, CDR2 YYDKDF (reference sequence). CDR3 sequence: CATSRGPDRAYDEQYF. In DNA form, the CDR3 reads TGTGCCACCAGCAGAGGACCGGACAGGGCGTACGACGAGCAGTACTTC.